Listed here are 16 T cell receptor beta chains from one sample, sequenced in a study of OX40 agonist ivuxolimab in advanced cancers. Assay: immunoSEQ multiplex PCR; the TCRdb copy retains only in-frame clones and omits some. The table shows about 43,000 clones, with approximately 86% occurring only once. Specimen: CD4+ or CD8+ T cells sorted from blood, collected in a trial of the OX40 agonist ivuxolimab. All receptors derive from an adult with an advanced solid tumor such as melanoma, head and neck, liver or kidney cancer.

This chain uses TRBV5-1 with TRBJ2-3; 12 bases are shared with TRBD2. Trimming cost V 3 bases and J 5 bases; bases outside gene matches: 22. This CDR3 comprises 21 residues. In germline, CDR1 is SGHRS, CDR2 YFSETQ. The CDR3 DNA reads TGCGCCAGCAGCTCTCCATCCGGGACAGGGATACTAGCGGGAGGTAGAGATACGCAGTATTTT. Amino acid sequence: CASSSPSGTGILAGGRDTQYF.

This clone appeared a single time. The chain couples TRBV6-5 to TRBJ1-2; tentatively, D is TRBD1 (5 bases). CDR1 MNHEY and CDR2 SVGAGI come from the germline V gene. The CDR3 contains 15 residues. The ends were cut back, 0 bases at V and 7 bases at J, with 15 bases in the middle. CDR3 amino acids: CASSYSIPGPGGYTF. The DNA for the CDR3 is TGTGCCAGCAGTTACTCCATCCCAGGGCCGGGTGGCTACACCTTC.

This clone was detected only a few times. V usage is TRBV2 and J usage is TRBJ2-7, with 9 bases matching TRBD2. The CDR3 sequence is 15 residues long. Looked up from germline, CDR1 is SNHLY and CDR2 is FYNNEI. The J segment lost 4 bases and the V segment lost 10 bases, leaving 14 bases of the junction unmatched. As DNA, the CDR3 is TGTGCCATAGTACGTAGCGGGAGCCTTGAATACGAGCAGTACTTC. Its translation is CAIVRSGSLEYEQYF.

The chain recombines TRBV5-6 with TRBJ1-2; D is uncertain. The V end was cut by 4 bases, the J end by 8 bases, with 12 bases between. Germline V gives CDR1 SGHDT, CDR2 YYEEEE. The CDR3 is made up of 12 amino acids. This CDR3 is CASSPARAGYTF. As DNA, the CDR3 is TGTGCCAGCAGCCCCGCTAGGGCGGGCTACACCTTC.

The chain uses TRBV9 and TRBJ2-7; 8 bases map to TRBD2. Germline loops: CDR1 SGDLS, CDR2 YYNGEE. This CDR3 is 17 amino acids long. The ends lost 4 bases at V and 0 bases at J; junction bases unmatched: 12. In nucleotides, the CDR3 is TGTGCCAGCAGCCACAATGGCGGGAGGCCAAACTCCTACGAGCAGTACTTC. Its translation: CASSHNGGRPNSYEQYF.

The V call is TRBV4-3, the J call TRBJ2-7; the match to TRBD1 covers 7 bases. Germline trimming cut 3 bases from V and 5 bases from J; bases unmatched to any gene: 10. The CDR3 totals 15 residues. CDR1 and CDR2 from the germline V gene are LGHNA and YSLEER. CDR3 loop: CASSQGADRVHEQYF. CDR3 in DNA: TGCGCCAGCAGCCAGGGGGCCGACAGGGTCCACGAGCAGTACTTC.

The chain couples TRBV27 to TRBJ2-2; tentative D call: TRBD2 (5 bases). This CDR3 contains 13 residues. V dropped 3 bases and J dropped 7 bases, with 9 bases sitting between them. Germline V CDR1 and CDR2: MNHEY, SMNVEV (reference sequence). Here the CDR3 DNA reads TGTGCCAGCAGTTTGAGGGTCGGCGGGGAGCTGTTTTTT. This translates into CASSLRVGGELFF.

The J gene is TRBJ1-5, the V gene TRBV27, with D unresolved. This CDR3 contains 15 residues. The V gene lost 3 bases and the J gene lost 5 bases, with 14 bases spanning the gap. Germline lookup yields CDR1 MNHEY and CDR2 SMNVEV (reference sequence). CDR3 DNA sequence: TGTGCCAGCAGTTTTCCCCCGGACGGCGATCAGCCCCAGCATTTT. This translates into CASSFPPDGDQPQHF.

The chain has TRBV2 and TRBJ1-1; no definite D call. The ends were cut back, 7 bases at V and 1 base at J, with 13 bases in the middle. Germline values: CDR1 SNHLY, CDR2 FYNNEI. This CDR3 comprises 14 residues. The CDR3 DNA follows: TGTGCCAGCACCAAGACCCCCCAGAACACTGAAGCTTTCTTT. Protein sequence: CASTKTPQNTEAFF.

The chain combines TRBV12-5 with TRBJ1-1, with TRBD1 as a possible D gene (5 bases). With 2 bases removed from V and 3 bases from J, the gap between germline ends came to 13 bases. This CDR3 spans 15 amino acids. Germline lookup yields CDR1 LGHNT and CDR2 FRNRAP. The CDR3 DNA sequence: TGTGCTAGTGGTTTGTGGGGGGGGAAGGACACTGAAGCTTTCTTT. It yields the protein CASGLWGGKDTEAFF.

This chain connects TRBV28 to TRBJ1-1, with D hard to call. Germline assignment: CDR1 MDHEN and CDR2 SYDVKM. V lost 3 bases to trimming and J lost 2 bases, with 13 bases between them. The CDR3 runs 15 residues. Here the CDR3 reads CASSLWQSQNTEAFF. The CDR3 DNA reads TGTGCCAGCAGTTTGTGGCAGTCTCAAAACACTGAAGCTTTCTTT.

This chain connects TRBV5-6 to TRBJ2-7; no clear D. CDR1 and CDR2 (germline): SGHDT, YYEEEE. CDR3 length: 13 amino acids. The V gene lost 2 bases and the J gene lost 0 bases, with 6 bases spanning the gap. The CDR3 spells CASSLGSSYEQYF. The CDR3 DNA sequence: TGTGCCAGCAGCTTAGGGTCCTCCTACGAGCAGTACTTC. The full variable domain, completed using reference TRBV5-6 and TRBJ2-7, is DAGVTQSPTHLIKTRGQQVTLRCSPKSGHDTVSWYQQALGQGPQFIFQYYEEEERQRGNFPDRFSGHQFPNYSSELNVNALLLGDSALYLCASSLGSSYEQYFGPGTRLTVT.

The chain carries TRBV25-1 and TRBJ2-7; D possibly corresponds to TRBD2 (6 bases). The CDR3 contains 14 residues. Germline CDR1 is MGHDK and CDR2 is SYGVNS. V was cut by 2 bases and J by 3 bases, with 11 bases left in between. CDR3: CASSEDGTGYEQYF. The CDR3 region has the DNA TGTGCCAGCAGTGAAGACGGGACTGGCTACGAGCAGTACTTC.

This chain connects TRBV4-1 to TRBJ1-2; D remains ambiguous. The V gene's germline CDR1 is MGHRA and CDR2 YSYEKL. Trimming pared 0 bases from V and 1 base from J, leaving 15 bases between. The CDR3 is 17 amino acids. DNA for the CDR3: TGCGCCAGCAGCCAAGAACGAACCGGAGGATATAACTATGGCTACACCTTC. It specifies CASSQERTGGYNYGYTF.

The chain is built from TRBV30 and TRBJ1-4; possibly TRBD1 for D (5 bases). Germline loops: CDR1 GTSNPN, CDR2 SVGIG (reference sequence). Trimming pared 2 bases from V and 3 bases from J, leaving 19 bases between. CDR3 length: 17 residues. In nucleotides, the CDR3 is TGTGCCTGGAGTAGGACATTTGAGGGTTGGGCTAATGAAAAACTGTTTTTT. Translation: CAWSRTFEGWANEKLFF. Variable domain in full (rest from reference TRBV30 and TRBJ1-4): SQTIHQWPATLVQPVGSPLSLECTVEGTSNPNLYWYRQAAGRGLQLLFYSVGIGQISSEVPQNLSASRPQDRQFILSSKKLLLSDSGFYLCAWSRTFEGWANEKLFFGSGTQLSVL.

The chain couples TRBV9 to TRBJ1-1; 12 bases are shared with TRBD1. CDR3 length: 15 residues. The junction had 4 bases not matched to a gene; V was cut back by 4 bases and J by 3 bases. The germline V gene encodes CDR1 SGDLS and CDR2 YYNGEE. CDR3 residues: CASSRDRGPDTEAFF. The DNA of the CDR3 is TGTGCCAGCAGCCGGGACAGGGGGCCTGACACTGAAGCTTTCTTT.